These T cell receptor beta chains were read from a single sample in a study of T cell responses to AZD1222 COVID-19 vaccine. Generated by immunoSEQ multiplex PCR, the TCRdb table keeps only in-frame clones and is missing some. The table lists about 120,000 clones, 88% of them singletons. Source: peripheral blood, taken on day 0 of AZD1222 vaccination. These receptors came from an adult in good health. Both conserved end residues are part of each CDR3. The D gene is left open where the match is weak.

d_gene: .
v_gene: TRBV6-2/TRBV6-3
j_gene: TRBJ2-2
CDR3aa: CASTPTVSGELFF

d_gene: TRBD2
v_gene: TRBV28
j_gene: TRBJ2-7
CDR3aa: CASGLAGYYEQYF

d_gene: .
v_gene: TRBV20-1
j_gene: TRBJ2-1
CDR3aa: CSASLGGADEQFF

d_gene: .
v_gene: TRBV5-1
j_gene: TRBJ1-5
CDR3aa: CASSLTGQSNQPQHF

d_gene: TRBD2
v_gene: TRBV3-1/TRBV3-2
j_gene: TRBJ2-7
CDR3aa: CASSLSGSSYEQYF

d_gene: .
v_gene: TRBV6-5
j_gene: TRBJ1-4
CDR3aa: CASSSARQSTNEKLFF

d_gene: .
v_gene: TRBV29-1
j_gene: TRBJ1-1
CDR3aa: CSGAIGSTEAFF

d_gene: .
v_gene: TRBV6-5
j_gene: TRBJ1-2
CDR3aa: CASSYSTARTTYGYTF

d_gene: .
v_gene: TRBV11-2
j_gene: TRBJ1-1
CDR3aa: CASSLVARDEAFF

d_gene: TRBD1
v_gene: TRBV6-5
j_gene: TRBJ2-5
CDR3aa: CASSYSWTGRETQYF

d_gene: .
v_gene: TRBV7-2
j_gene: TRBJ2-7
CDR3aa: CASSLVFSGPRYEQYF

d_gene: TRBD2
v_gene: TRBV29-1
j_gene: TRBJ2-3
CDR3aa: CSGRGLATDTQYF

d_gene: .
v_gene: TRBV6-5
j_gene: TRBJ2-7
CDR3aa: CASRLTDPSSYEQYF

d_gene: .
v_gene: TRBV12-5
j_gene: TRBJ2-2
CDR3aa: CASGLYSVVGELFF

d_gene: TRBD1
v_gene: TRBV2
j_gene: TRBJ1-6
CDR3aa: CASSLGGSPLHF

d_gene: .
v_gene: TRBV27
j_gene: TRBJ1-2
CDR3aa: CASSFMGAAGYTF

d_gene: .
v_gene: TRBV28
j_gene: TRBJ1-5
CDR3aa: CASTPGTTGNQPQHF

d_gene: TRBD1
v_gene: TRBV10-3
j_gene: TRBJ2-7
CDR3aa: CAIRGTGLYEQYF

d_gene: .
v_gene: TRBV5-6
j_gene: TRBJ1-2
CDR3aa: CASSFDTVGRYGYTF

d_gene: .
v_gene: TRBV5-1
j_gene: TRBJ1-2
CDR3aa: CASSLGGTNYGYTF

d_gene: .
v_gene: TRBV5-1
j_gene: TRBJ1-1
CDR3aa: CASSFTGEQMNTEAFF

d_gene: TRBD1
v_gene: TRBV6-2/TRBV6-3
j_gene: TRBJ1-6
CDR3aa: CASSLLGQGFNSPLHF

d_gene: TRBD2
v_gene: TRBV4-1
j_gene: TRBJ2-2
CDR3aa: CASSHYWGLAGGPGAGELFF

d_gene: TRBD1
v_gene: TRBV19
j_gene: TRBJ1-4
CDR3aa: CASSPGTGRKDEKLFF

d_gene: .
v_gene: TRBV30
j_gene: TRBJ1-2
CDR3aa: CAWRVGAGSVNYGYTF

d_gene: TRBD1
v_gene: TRBV14
j_gene: TRBJ1-2
CDR3aa: CASSQVGGTGDRTF

d_gene: TRBD2
v_gene: TRBV7-2
j_gene: TRBJ2-1
CDR3aa: CASRVGPRLSGRKVNEQFF

d_gene: .
v_gene: TRBV7-9
j_gene: TRBJ1-1
CDR3aa: CASSPALTEAFF

d_gene: .
v_gene: TRBV7-2
j_gene: TRBJ1-2
CDR3aa: CASSLASPRPGQNYGYTF

d_gene: .
v_gene: TRBV6-5
j_gene: TRBJ2-3
CDR3aa: CASSQRQASDTQYF

d_gene: TRBD1
v_gene: TRBV7-2
j_gene: TRBJ2-5
CDR3aa: CASSAGTVETQYF